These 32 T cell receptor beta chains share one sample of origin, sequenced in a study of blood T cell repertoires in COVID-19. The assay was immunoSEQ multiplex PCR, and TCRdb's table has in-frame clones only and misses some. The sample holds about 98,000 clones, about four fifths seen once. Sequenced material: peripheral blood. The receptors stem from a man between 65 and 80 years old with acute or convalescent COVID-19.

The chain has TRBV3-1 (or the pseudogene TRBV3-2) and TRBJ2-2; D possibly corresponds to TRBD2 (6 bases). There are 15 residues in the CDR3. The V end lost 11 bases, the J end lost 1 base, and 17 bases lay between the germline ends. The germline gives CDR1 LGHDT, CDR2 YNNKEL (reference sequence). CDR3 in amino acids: CASKDRRENTGELFF. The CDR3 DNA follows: TGTGCCTCAAAGGACCGGAGGGAGAACACCGGGGAGCTGTTTTTT.

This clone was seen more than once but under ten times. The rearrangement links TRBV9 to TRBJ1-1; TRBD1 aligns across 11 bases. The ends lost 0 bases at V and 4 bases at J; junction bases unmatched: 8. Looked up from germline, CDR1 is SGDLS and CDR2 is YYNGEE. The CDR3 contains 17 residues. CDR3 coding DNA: TGTGCCAGCAGCGTAGCCCCAACCGGGACAGGGGGCACTGAAGCTTTCTTT. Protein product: CASSVAPTGTGGTEAFF.

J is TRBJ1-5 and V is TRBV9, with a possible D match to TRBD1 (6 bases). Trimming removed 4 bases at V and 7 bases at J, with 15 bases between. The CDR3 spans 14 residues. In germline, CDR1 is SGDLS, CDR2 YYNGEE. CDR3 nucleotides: TGTGCCAGCAGCTATGGGGGGGCCCCCCAGCCCCAGCATTTT. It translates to CASSYGGAPQPQHF.

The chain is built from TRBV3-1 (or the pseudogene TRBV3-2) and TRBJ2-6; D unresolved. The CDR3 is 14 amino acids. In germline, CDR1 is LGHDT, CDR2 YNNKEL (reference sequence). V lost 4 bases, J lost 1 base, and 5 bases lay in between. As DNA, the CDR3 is TGTGCCAGCAGCCTAATATCTGGGGCCAACGTCCTGACTTTC. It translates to CASSLISGANVLTF.

In DNA, the CDR3 is TGCGCCAGCAGCTTTTCCCCGGCAGGGGATGGGGAGACCCAGTACTTC. Translating gives CASSFSPAGDGETQYF. The chain links TRBV5-1 to TRBJ2-5, with a weak D call TRBD1 (6 bases). This CDR3 spans 16 amino acids. The germline CDR1 and CDR2 sequences are SGHRS and YFSETQ. V lost 2 bases, J lost 5 bases, and 19 bases lay in between.

DNA for the CDR3: TGTGCCAGCAGTTTAAGACGGGACTCCGGAGGTGGGACCGGGGAGCTGTTTTTT. This gives the protein CASSLRRDSGGGTGELFF. This chain links TRBV28 with TRBJ2-2; maybe TRBD2 (6 bases). The ends were cut back, 2 bases at V and 5 bases at J, with 21 bases in the middle. Per germline, CDR1 MDHEN and CDR2 SYDVKM. This CDR3 contains 18 residues. Full variable domain (outside the CDR3, taken from reference TRBV28 and TRBJ2-2): DVKVTQSSRYLVKRTGEKVFLECVQDMDHENMFWYRQDPGLGLRLIYFSYDVKMKEKGDIPEGYSVSREKKERFSLILESASTNQTSMYLCASSLRRDSGGGTGELFFGEGSRLTVL.

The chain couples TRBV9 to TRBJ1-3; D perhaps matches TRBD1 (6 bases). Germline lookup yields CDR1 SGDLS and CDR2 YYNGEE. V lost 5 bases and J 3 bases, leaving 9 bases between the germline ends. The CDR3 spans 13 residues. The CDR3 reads CASRGQGGNTIYF. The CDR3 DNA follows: TGTGCCAGCAGGGGACAAGGTGGAAACACCATATATTTT.

CDR3 coding DNA: TGTGCCAGCAGGCTAGCGGGAGCGGCGGAGACCCAGTACTTC. It specifies CASRLAGAAETQYF. This sequence joins TRBV28 and TRBJ2-5; 10 nucleotides line up with TRBD2. Germline CDR1 and CDR2: MDHEN and SYDVKM. The ends lost 6 bases at V and 5 bases at J; junction bases unmatched: 6. The CDR3 is made up of 14 amino acids.

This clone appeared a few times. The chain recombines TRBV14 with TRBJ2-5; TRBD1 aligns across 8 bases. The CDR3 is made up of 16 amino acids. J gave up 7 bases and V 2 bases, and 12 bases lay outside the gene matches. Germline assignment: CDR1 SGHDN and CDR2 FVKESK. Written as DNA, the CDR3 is TGTGCCAGCAGCCAATTACGACAGGGGTCAAGGGGGACCCAGTACTTC. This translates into CASSQLRQGSRGTQYF. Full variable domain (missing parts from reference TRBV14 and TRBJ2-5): EAGVTQFPSHSVIEKGQTVTLRCDPISGHDNLYWYRRVMGKEIKFLLHFVKESKQDESGMPNNRFLAERTGGTYSTLKVQPAELEDSGVYFCASSQLRQGSRGTQYFGPGTRLLVL.

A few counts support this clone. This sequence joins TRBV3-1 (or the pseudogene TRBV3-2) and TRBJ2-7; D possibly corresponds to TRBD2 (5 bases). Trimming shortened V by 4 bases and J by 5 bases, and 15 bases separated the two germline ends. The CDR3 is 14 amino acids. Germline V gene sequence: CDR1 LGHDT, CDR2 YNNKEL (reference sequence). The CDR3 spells CASSPSEGADEQYF. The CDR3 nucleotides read TGTGCCAGCAGCCCCTCCGAGGGAGCCGACGAGCAGTACTTC.

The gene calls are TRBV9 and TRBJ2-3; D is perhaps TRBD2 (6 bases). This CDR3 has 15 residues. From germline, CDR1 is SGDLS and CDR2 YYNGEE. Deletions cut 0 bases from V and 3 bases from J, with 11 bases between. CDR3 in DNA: TGTGCCAGCAGCGTAGCTGGGGGGAGGACAGATACGCAGTATTTT. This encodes CASSVAGGRTDTQYF.

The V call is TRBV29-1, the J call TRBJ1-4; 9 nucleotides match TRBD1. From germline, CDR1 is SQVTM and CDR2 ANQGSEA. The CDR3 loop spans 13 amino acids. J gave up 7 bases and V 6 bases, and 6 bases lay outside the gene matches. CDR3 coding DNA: TGCAGCGTCGCCGGGACAGGGAGTGAAAAACTGTTTTTT. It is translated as CSVAGTGSEKLFF.

CDR3 sequence reads: CASATGGRLLYGYTF. The DNA for the CDR3 is TGTGCCAGCGCCACTGGGGGCCGTTTACTCTATGGCTACACCTTC. The chain is built from TRBV6-6 and TRBJ1-2, with a possible D match to TRBD1 (6 bases). The CDR3 has 15 residues. Germline loops: CDR1 MNHNY, CDR2 SVGAGI (reference sequence). V was shortened by 8 bases and J by 4 bases, with 20 bases between the two germline ends.

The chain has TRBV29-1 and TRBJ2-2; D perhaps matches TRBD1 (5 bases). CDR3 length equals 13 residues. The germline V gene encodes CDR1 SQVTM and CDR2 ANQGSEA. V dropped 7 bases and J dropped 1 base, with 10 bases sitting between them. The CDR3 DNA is TGCAGCGAGAGGACAAGGAACACCGGGGAGCTGTTTTTT. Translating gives CSERTRNTGELFF.

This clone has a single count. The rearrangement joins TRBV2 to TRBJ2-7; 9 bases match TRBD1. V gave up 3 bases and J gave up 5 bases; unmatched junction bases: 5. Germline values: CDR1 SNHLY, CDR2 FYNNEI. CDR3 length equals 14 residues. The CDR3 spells CASSDGTGYNEQYF. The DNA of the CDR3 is TGTGCCAGCAGTGACGGGACAGGGTACAACGAGCAGTACTTC.

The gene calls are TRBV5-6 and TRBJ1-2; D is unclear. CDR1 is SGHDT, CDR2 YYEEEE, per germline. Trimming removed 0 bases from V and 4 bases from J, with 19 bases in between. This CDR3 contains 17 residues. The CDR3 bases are TGTGCCAGCAGCTTGGCTACTACGGGCCCGGGGAGCTATGGCTACACCTTC. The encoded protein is CASSLATTGPGSYGYTF.

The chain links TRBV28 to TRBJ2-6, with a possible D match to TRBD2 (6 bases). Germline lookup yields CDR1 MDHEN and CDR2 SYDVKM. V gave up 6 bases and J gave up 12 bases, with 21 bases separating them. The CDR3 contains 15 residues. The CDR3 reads CASSPRRGGVVVLTF. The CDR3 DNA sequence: TGTGCCAGCAGCCCCCGGAGGGGAGGAGTCGTCGTCCTGACTTTC.

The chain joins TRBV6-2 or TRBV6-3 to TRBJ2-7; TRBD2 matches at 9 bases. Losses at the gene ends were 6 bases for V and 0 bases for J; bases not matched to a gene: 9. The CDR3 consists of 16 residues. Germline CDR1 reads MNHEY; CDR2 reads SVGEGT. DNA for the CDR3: TGTGCCAGCAGCCGTATGACTAGCGGACTCTCCTACGAGCAGTACTTC. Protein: CASSRMTSGLSYEQYF.

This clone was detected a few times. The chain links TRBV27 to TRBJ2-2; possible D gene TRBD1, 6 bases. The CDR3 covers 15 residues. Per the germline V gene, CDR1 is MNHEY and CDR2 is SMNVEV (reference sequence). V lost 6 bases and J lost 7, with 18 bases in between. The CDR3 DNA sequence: TGTGCCAGCAGACCCACAACAGGGTACGTCGGGGAGCTGTTTTTT. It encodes CASRPTTGYVGELFF.

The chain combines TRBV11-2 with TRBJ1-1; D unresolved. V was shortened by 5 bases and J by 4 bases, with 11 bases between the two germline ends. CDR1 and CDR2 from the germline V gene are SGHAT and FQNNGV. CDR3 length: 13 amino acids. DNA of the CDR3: TGTGCCAGCAGCCCCGTCCGGGGCACTGAAGCTTTCTTT. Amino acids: CASSPVRGTEAFF.

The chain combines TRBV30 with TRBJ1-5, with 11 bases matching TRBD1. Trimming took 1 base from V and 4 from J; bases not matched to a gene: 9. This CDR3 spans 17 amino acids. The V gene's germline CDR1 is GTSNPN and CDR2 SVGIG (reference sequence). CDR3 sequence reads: CAWSALGTGGWNQPQHF. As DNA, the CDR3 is TGTGCCTGGAGTGCTTTGGGGACAGGGGGTTGGAATCAGCCCCAGCATTTT. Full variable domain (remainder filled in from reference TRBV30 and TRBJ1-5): SQTIHQWPATLVQPVGSPLSLECTVEGTSNPNLYWYRQAAGRGLQLLFYSVGIGQISSEVPQNLSASRPQDRQFILSSKKLLLSDSGFYLCAWSALGTGGWNQPQHFGDGTRLSIL.

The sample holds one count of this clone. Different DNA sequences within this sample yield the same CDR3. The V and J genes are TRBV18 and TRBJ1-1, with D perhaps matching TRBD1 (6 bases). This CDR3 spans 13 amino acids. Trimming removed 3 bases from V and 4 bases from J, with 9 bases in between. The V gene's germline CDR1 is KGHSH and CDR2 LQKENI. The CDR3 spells CASSPEQGTEAFF. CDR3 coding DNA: TGTGCCAGCTCACCGGAACAGGGCACTGAAGCTTTCTTT.

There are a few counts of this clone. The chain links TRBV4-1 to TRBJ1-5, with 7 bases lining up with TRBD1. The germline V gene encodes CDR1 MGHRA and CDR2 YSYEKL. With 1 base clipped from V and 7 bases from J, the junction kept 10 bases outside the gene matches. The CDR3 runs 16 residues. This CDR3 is CASSQVSQGGNQPQHF. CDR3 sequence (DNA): TGCGCCAGCAGCCAAGTATCTCAGGGGGGAAACCAGCCCCAGCATTTT.

This chain's CDR3 is CASSQDRPEARSYNEQFF. The CDR3 nucleotides are TGCGCCAGCAGCCAAGATCGGCCCGAGGCCCGCTCCTACAATGAGCAGTTCTTC. The gene calls are TRBV4-3 and TRBJ2-1, with D unresolved. CDR1 and CDR2 from the germline V gene are LGHNA and YSLEER. V lost 0 bases and J lost 0, with 15 bases in between. The CDR3 totals 18 residues.

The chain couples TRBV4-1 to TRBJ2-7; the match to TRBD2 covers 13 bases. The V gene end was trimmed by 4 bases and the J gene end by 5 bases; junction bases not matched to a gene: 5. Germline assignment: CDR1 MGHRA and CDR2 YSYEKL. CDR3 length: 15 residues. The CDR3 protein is CASSPTSGRAHEQYF. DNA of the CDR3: TGCGCCAGCAGCCCAACTAGCGGGAGGGCCCACGAGCAGTACTTC.

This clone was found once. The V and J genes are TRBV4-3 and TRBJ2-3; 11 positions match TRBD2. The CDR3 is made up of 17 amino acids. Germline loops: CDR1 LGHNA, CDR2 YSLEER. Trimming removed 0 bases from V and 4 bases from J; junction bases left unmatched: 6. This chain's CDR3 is CASSQEVLAGVSDTQYF. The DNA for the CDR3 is TGCGCCAGCAGCCAAGAGGTACTAGCGGGAGTTTCAGATACGCAGTATTTT.

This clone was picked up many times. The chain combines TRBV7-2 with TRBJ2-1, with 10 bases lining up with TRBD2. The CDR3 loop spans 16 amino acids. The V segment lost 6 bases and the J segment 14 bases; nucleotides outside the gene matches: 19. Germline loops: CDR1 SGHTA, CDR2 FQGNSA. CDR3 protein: CASRLSRTSGTGGEFF. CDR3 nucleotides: TGTGCCAGCAGGCTCTCCCGGACTAGCGGCACAGGCGGGGAGTTCTTC.

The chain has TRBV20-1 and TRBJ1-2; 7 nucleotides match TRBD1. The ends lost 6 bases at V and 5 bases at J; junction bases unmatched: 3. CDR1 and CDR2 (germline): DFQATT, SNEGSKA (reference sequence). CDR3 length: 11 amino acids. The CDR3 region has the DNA TGCAGTGCGCCGACAGGGTATGGCTACACCTTC. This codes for CSAPTGYGYTF.

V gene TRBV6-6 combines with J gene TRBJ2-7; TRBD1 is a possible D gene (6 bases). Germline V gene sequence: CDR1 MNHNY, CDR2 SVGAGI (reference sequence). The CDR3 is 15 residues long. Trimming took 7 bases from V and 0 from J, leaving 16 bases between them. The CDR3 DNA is TGTGCCAGCATCGGGACATCCTACAGCTCCTACGAGCAGTACTTC. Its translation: CASIGTSYSSYEQYF.

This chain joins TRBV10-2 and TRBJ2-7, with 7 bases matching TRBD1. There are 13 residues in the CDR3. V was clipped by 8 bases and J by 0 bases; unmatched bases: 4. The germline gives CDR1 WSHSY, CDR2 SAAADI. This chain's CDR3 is CASHRDSSYEQYF. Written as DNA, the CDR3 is TGCGCCAGCCACCGGGACAGCTCCTACGAGCAGTACTTC.

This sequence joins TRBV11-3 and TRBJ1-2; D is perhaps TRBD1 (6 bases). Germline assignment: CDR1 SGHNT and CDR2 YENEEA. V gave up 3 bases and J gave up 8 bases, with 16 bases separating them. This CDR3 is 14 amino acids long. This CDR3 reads CASSFEPGQFGYTF. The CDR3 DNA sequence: TGTGCCAGCAGCTTCGAACCGGGACAATTCGGCTACACCTTC.

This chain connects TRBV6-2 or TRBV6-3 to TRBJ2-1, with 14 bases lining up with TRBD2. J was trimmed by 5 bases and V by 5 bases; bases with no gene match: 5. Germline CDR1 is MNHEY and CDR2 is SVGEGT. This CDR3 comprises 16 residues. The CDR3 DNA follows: TGTGCCAGCAGTCCCCGACTAGCGGGGGGGGACAATGAGCAGTTCTTC. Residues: CASSPRLAGGDNEQFF.